Here is one T cell receptor beta chain with its context. This entry belongs to a study of blood T cell repertoires in COVID-19. Study information: Spain, Italy and the United States supplied samples that represented acute and convalescent COVID-19.

Only in-frame clones appear in the TCRdb table, and some are missing; sequencing was by immunoSEQ multiplex PCR. The table has about 200,000 clones, about 90% seen once. With V trimmed by 0 bases and J by 6 bases, 22 bases remained unmatched. Germline CDR1 LGHNA, CDR2 YSLEER. The CDR3 is made up of 21 amino acids. The TCR comes from a man under 40 who had recovered from COVID-19. The material sequenced was PBMCs or T cells enriched from blood (not recorded which). The rearrangement links TRBV4-3 to TRBJ2-5; 10 bases map to TRBD2. CDR3 in DNA: TGCGCCAGCAGCCAAGATGGCGGTGGTCTAGCGGGGGTTCCCGCATCTAAGACCCAGTACTTC. It is translated as CASSQDGGGLAGVPASKTQYF.